This T cell receptor (beta chain) originates from a study of long-term antiretroviral therapy in people with HIV (dated by TCRdb to 2021 to 2024). With respect to the entire study: The earliest samples were collected roughly a decade before the 2015 WHO recommendation for immediate ART, at a time when ART was usually postponed until CD4 counts fell. Whether ART initiation and durable HIV suppression were associated with changes in peripheral blood TRB repertoire composition and diversity was tested in a retrospective serial study. A total of around 190 cryopreserved PBMC samples came from approximately 30 adults with confirmed HIV infection and were collected serially over a mean of about six years (range 1-12). Of the roughly 31 participants with HIV, more than 10 were female. No cross-contamination during QIAcube processing turned up in test extractions that ran a monoclonal T-cell line alongside 30 or so polyclonal samples.

Inclusion was restricted to participants for whom at least one PBMC sample before ART initiation and at least two post-ART samples were available. All participants with HIV were treated in the United States of America. Before DNA extraction, cryopreserved samples of 1-10 million PBMC were thawed and then washed. At the time of the earliest PBMC sample, participants with HIV were aged between about 20 and 60 years. PBMC samples from each participant spanned 1-4 timepoints before ART initiation and 2-8 timepoints after ART initiation, with a median of 7 samples. For every participant, serial HIV viral load, CD4+ T-cell count, ART history and demographic data were obtained. Genomic DNA was extracted from unsorted PBMC with a Qiagen kit on a QIAcube, with processing performed in batches of 12 samples. Sequencing of the TRB variable region was done with the immunoSEQ hsTCRB v3.0 assay at survey level resolution. TRB sequencing targeted a depth of about 40,000-55,000 T-cell genomes per sample. TRB libraries were pooled and sequenced on an Illumina MiSeq using a v3 150-cycle kit. Regarding the original processing steps: Repertoire analysis ran in R within a reproducible Nextflow workflow covering QC, data transformation and analysis. Custom analyses were implemented in LymphoSeq2, an R package for AIRR-Seq data exploration. Several samples yielding fewer than 5000 total TRB sequences were excluded, leaving 188 analyzed HIV repertoires. Of the roughly 180 retained HIV repertoires, some 60 were collected before and 129 after ART initiation. Repertoires were downsampled to 5000 TRB nucleotide sequences, with summary statistics averaged over 100 downsampling iterations. TRB sequences were retained for analysis only if CDR3 regions of at least seven amino acids were present. Two measures captured diversity: a Shannon entropy-derived clonality score and the Gini coefficient. In the repertoire networks, any two of the top 5000 CDR3 amino acid sequences were connected whenever the two sequences differed by an edit distance of one. GLIPH2 predicted antigen specificity groups and MHC restriction for TRB CDR3 amino acid sequences. CDR3 amino acid sequences were matched against VDJdb and McPAS-TCR to flag known CMV, EBV, HIV or tissue antigen associations. Pre-ART, post-ART and control groups were compared with Wilcoxon signed-rank tests and Holm-Bonferroni correction. TCRdb obtained this table from immuneACCESS and retained in-frame rearrangements with V and J assigned. These tables miss some clones; where compared with another copy, unresolved V genes account for less than half of the shortfall, and the remainder is unexplained. The DNA gave D and trimming, while V, J and clone size come from that table. This sample has 26,000 or so clones in its table, and around 83% of those were observed once. Of the sample, more than 3% is held by the ten largest clones.

Spanning cysteine to phenylalanine, the CDR3 consists of 15 amino acids. The entry retains the CDR3 DNA only, 45 bases that are in frame from base 1. As encoded in the germline V gene, CDR1 is MNHEY while CDR2 is SVGAGI. Germline trimming: 6 bases from V, 7 bases from J; junction bases outside gene matches: 12. Paper-wide results and their limitations: Starting ART was linked to a significant rise in TRB diversity, yet even with long-term ART the diversity remained significantly lower than in transplant donor controls. At every time point, the repertoire was dominated by expanded TRB clones first identified before ART initiation, although this dominance fluctuated and, in many PLHIV, declined after ART. Because pre-ART samples had limited cell numbers, profiling was done on unsorted PBMC rather than on sorted CD4+ and CD8+ T cells. The samples span the years 2004 to 2017, and the ART regimens used at that time may not be as effective as current regimens. Limited PBMC availability meant only the TCR beta chain was sequenced, without alpha chain pairing. Compared with controls, HIV repertoires had narrower CDR3 length ranges, and the network structure pointed to an antigen-experienced repertoire that shifted only slightly toward naive after ART. Inferences about post-ART repertoire changes were limited because no data were available on ART adherence, viral resistance or therapy changes.

Comment on this clone: The specificity of this receptor is unknown. No much larger clone exists at a distance of one base, and base qualities are not known.

This receptor was identified in a woman aged 25 to 39 with HIV. Sample: unsorted PBMCs, taken 1.9 years after starting antiretroviral therapy. The V and J genes are TRBV6-5 and TRBJ1-2, with 9 middle bases fitting TRBD1. The DNA sequence reads TGTGCCAGCAGGCGCGCATCAGGGACAGGGTTTGGCTACACCTTC. It translates as CASRRASGTGFGYTF.